These 9 T cell receptor beta chains were all obtained from the same sample, sequenced in a study of shared clonotypes between healthy human individuals. Naive CD8 cells, CD45RO-negative and positively selected for CCR7, excluded terminally differentiated effector memory CD45RA+ cells. Measured with immunoSEQ multiplex PCR; TCRdb has only the in-frame clones, and not every one. Of some 2.1 million clones in the sample, about 95% were seen once. Input material: naive CD8+ T cells sorted from blood. These receptors were taken from a young man in good health.

The gene calls are TRBV5-6 and TRBJ1-6; 9 bases are shared with TRBD1. CDR3 length equals 15 residues. With 2 bases clipped from V and 9 bases from J, the junction kept 6 bases outside the gene matches. Germline lookup yields CDR1 SGHDT and CDR2 YYEEEE. CDR3 coding DNA: TGTGCCAGCAGCTTCGGGACAGGGTTTACTTCACCCCTCCACTTT. Translation: CASSFGTGFTSPLHF.

This clone was seen only once. The chain has TRBV29-1 and TRBJ2-1, with 10 bases identical to TRBD1. V trimming: 6 bases; J trimming: 4 bases; junction bases outside the gene matches: 6. CDR3 size: 14 residues. Germline V gene data show CDR1 as SQVTM and CDR2 as ANQGSEA. DNA for the CDR3: TGCAGCGTGGAGGGACAGGGGCAATACAATGAGCAGTTCTTC. It yields the protein CSVEGQGQYNEQFF.

The CDR3 sequence is CASSDGPGTDTQYF. CDR3 sequence (DNA): TGTGCCAGCTCTGACGGGCCAGGCACAGATACGCAGTATTTT. The chain has TRBV27 and TRBJ2-3; D uncertain. CDR1 MNHEY and CDR2 SMNVEV come from the germline V gene (reference sequence). The CDR3 contains 14 residues. Trimming cost V 8 bases and J 1 base, with 13 bases left between them.

The chain carries TRBV27 and TRBJ1-2; D is undetermined. CDR1 is MNHEY, CDR2 SMNVEV, per germline (reference sequence). The ends were cut back, 3 bases at V and 4 bases at J, with 9 bases in the middle. The CDR3 is 13 residues long. CDR3 protein: CASSFEGSYGYTF. The DNA for the CDR3 is TGTGCCAGCAGTTTTGAGGGTAGCTATGGCTACACCTTC.

The chain uses TRBV6-1 and TRBJ2-1, with D perhaps given as TRBD1 or TRBD2 (5 bases each). Between the trimmed V and J ends, which lost 1 base and 2 bases, there was a span of 9 bases. In germline, CDR1 is MNHNS, CDR2 SASEGT. The CDR3 is 15 amino acids. CDR3 amino acids: CASSEGGAPYNEQFF. In nucleotides, the CDR3 is TGTGCCAGCAGTGAAGGAGGGGCCCCCTACAATGAGCAGTTCTTC.

The chain is built from TRBV4-1 and TRBJ1-1; TRBD1 is a possible D gene (6 bases). Germline CDR1 MGHRA, CDR2 YSYEKL. CDR3 length: 14 amino acids. Trimming removed 1 base at V and 14 bases at J, with 20 bases between. CDR3 nucleotides: TGCGCCAGCAGCCAAGTAGGGGGGATGACCGGTGTGTTCTTT. Residues: CASSQVGGMTGVFF.

This chain joins TRBV27 and TRBJ2-7; no clear D. Trimming stripped 4 bases from V and 2 bases from J, with 9 bases between. This CDR3 has 13 residues. Germline V CDR1 and CDR2: MNHEY, SMNVEV (reference sequence). CDR3 nucleotide sequence: TGTGCCAGCAGTTATGGCTTCGCCTACGAGCAGTACTTC. It yields the protein CASSYGFAYEQYF.

V is TRBV28 and J is TRBJ2-4, with 11 bases fitting TRBD2. Germline assignment: CDR1 MDHEN and CDR2 SYDVKM. Trimming cost V 5 bases and J 6 bases; bases outside gene matches: 9. The CDR3 sequence is 16 residues long. The DNA of the CDR3 is TGTGCCAGCAGTGCGGTACTAGCGGGAGACGGAAACATTCAGTACTTC. Translating gives CASSAVLAGDGNIQYF. Combining the CDR3 with reference TRBV28 and TRBJ2-4 gives the whole variable domain DVKVTQSSRYLVKRTGEKVFLECVQDMDHENMFWYRQDPGLGLRLIYFSYDVKMKEKGDIPEGYSVSREKKERFSLILESASTNQTSMYLCASSAVLAGDGNIQYFGAGTRLSVL.

The J gene is TRBJ2-7, the V gene TRBV5-1; D is tentatively TRBD1 or TRBD2 (6 bases each). Germline CDR1 and CDR2: SGHRS and YFSETQ. This CDR3 region has 14 residues. V was clipped by 4 bases and J by 5 bases, with 16 bases between them. As DNA, the CDR3 is TGCGCCAGCAGCCACGAGGGGGGCTTGAACGAGCAGTACTTC. Its translation is CASSHEGGLNEQYF.